This passage covers 4 T cell receptor beta chains from one sample sequenced in a study of human thymus T cells. From resections taken during corrective heart surgery, the thymus tissue was obtained. Measured with immunoSEQ multiplex PCR; TCRdb has only the in-frame clones, and not every one. The sample records about 120,000 clones, over 85% being singletons. Sequenced input: thymus tissue. The receptors here all came from a boy under two years old with a congenital heart defect but otherwise immunologically healthy.

The chain joins TRBV5-5 to TRBJ1-2; D may be TRBD1 (5 bases). This CDR3 is built from 15 residues. Looked up from germline, CDR1 is SGHKS and CDR2 is YYEKEE (reference sequence). Between the trimmed V and J ends, which lost 0 bases and 7 bases, there was a span of 16 bases. CDR3 protein: CASSLGAGKWRGYTF. The CDR3, as DNA: TGTGCCAGCAGCTTGGGGGCAGGGAAATGGCGTGGCTACACCTTC.

V and J are TRBV6-1 and TRBJ1-3, with D possibly being TRBD1 (6 bases). This CDR3 region has 16 residues. The ends were cut back, 3 bases at V and 0 bases at J, with 12 bases in the middle. Germline V gives CDR1 MNHNS, CDR2 SASEGT. CDR3 protein: CASSERGGDSGNTIYF. CDR3 in DNA: TGTGCCAGCAGTGAGAGGGGGGGGGACTCTGGAAACACCATATATTTT.

J is TRBJ2-5 and V is TRBV4-3; a weak D match, TRBD1 (5 bases). Deletions cut 1 base from V and 6 bases from J, with 18 bases between. The germline V gene has CDR1 LGHNA and CDR2 YSLEER. This CDR3 contains 16 residues. The CDR3 here is CASSQARATGSKTQYF. The CDR3 region has the DNA TGCGCCAGCAGCCAAGCAAGGGCAACAGGATCGAAGACCCAGTACTTC.

The V call is TRBV4-2, the J call TRBJ1-1; a weak D match, TRBD1 (6 bases). CDR1 LGHNA and CDR2 YNFKEQ come from the germline V gene. Between the trimmed V and J ends, which lost 5 bases and 0 bases, there was a span of 10 bases. The CDR3 loop spans 14 amino acids. The CDR3, as DNA: TGTGCCAGCAGCTTGGGACATATGAACACTGAAGCTTTCTTT. It codes for CASSLGHMNTEAFF.